This entry concerns a single T cell receptor beta chain. What it recognizes is unknown. These data belong to a study of cytomegalovirus exposure and HLA in healthy donors. Study observations and caveats: Within the data, a cluster of highly shared sequence variants was likely a sequencing artifact. A later analysis found that most CMV-associated TCR beta chains appeared HLA-restricted. For most subjects, TCR beta sequences were reported to predict HLA-A and HLA-B alleles with accuracy.

Amplification used 60 Vbeta primers and 13 Jbeta primers. Original methodology: The authors later counted approximately 80 million unique TCR beta chains, roughly 10 million of them shared. Produced via immunoSEQ multiplex PCR; TCRdb's table is partial and in-frame only. The V and J calls and clone size were taken over from that table, and D and trimming were inferred from the DNA. This table holds over 75,000 clones, around 64% found once. CDR3 length: 17 residues. V was trimmed by 2 bases and J by 0 bases, leaving 11 bases between them. Germline V lookup: CDR1 MGHRA, CDR2 YSYEKL. This receptor was identified in a human donor in good health. This chain uses TRBV4-1 with TRBJ1-6; D not resolved. The sample taken for sequencing was PBMCs. CDR3 protein: CASSQSVLSSYNSPLHF. Here the CDR3 DNA reads TGCGCCAGCAGCCAATCCGTCCTGAGCTCCTATAATTCACCCCTCCACTTT.